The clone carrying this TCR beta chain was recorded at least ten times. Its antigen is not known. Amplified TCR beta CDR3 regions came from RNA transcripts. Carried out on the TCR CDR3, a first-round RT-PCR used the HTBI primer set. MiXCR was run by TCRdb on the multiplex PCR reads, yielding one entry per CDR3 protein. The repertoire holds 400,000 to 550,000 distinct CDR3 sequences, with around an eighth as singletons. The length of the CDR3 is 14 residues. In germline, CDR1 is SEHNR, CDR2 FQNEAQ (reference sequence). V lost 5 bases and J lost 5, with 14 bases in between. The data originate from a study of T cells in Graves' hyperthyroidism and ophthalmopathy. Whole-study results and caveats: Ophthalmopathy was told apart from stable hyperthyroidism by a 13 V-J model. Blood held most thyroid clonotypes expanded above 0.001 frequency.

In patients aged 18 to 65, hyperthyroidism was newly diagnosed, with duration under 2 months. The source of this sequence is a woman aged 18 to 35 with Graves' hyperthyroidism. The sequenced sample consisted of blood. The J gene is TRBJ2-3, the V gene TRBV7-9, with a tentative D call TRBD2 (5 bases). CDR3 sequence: CASSAPGTGDTQYF. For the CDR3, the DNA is TGTGCCAGCAGCGCGCCGGGAACTGGAGATACGCAGTATTTT.